Presented here are 2 T cell receptor beta chains from one specimen sequenced in a study of CD4 T cells in relation to SARS-CoV-2 and coronaviruses. Produced via immunoSEQ multiplex PCR; TCRdb's table is partial and in-frame only. The sample lists around 11,000 clones; around 87% were seen once. Specimen: naive CD4+ T cells from PBMCs. As to subset: naive CD4+ T cells isolated by negative enrichment. The receptors originated from an adult with COVID-19.

The V gene is TRBV29-1, the J gene TRBJ2-7, with D perhaps given as TRBD1 or TRBD2 (5 bases each). The CDR3 contains 12 residues. The V gene lost 6 bases and the J gene lost 1 base, with 10 bases spanning the gap. Looked up from germline, CDR1 is SQVTM and CDR2 is ANQGSEA. The CDR3 coding sequence is TGCAGCGTGGGACCGGGATCCTACGAGCAGTACTTC. It translates to CSVGPGSYEQYF.

The genes are TRBV5-1 and TRBJ1-1; D gene ambiguous. This CDR3 spans 13 amino acids. V shed 0 bases and J shed 7 bases, with 10 bases lying between them. CDR1 is SGHRS, CDR2 YFSETQ, per germline. The CDR3 loop is CASSLEGYGEAFF. CDR3 DNA: TGCGCCAGCAGCTTGGAAGGGTATGGTGAAGCTTTCTTT.